One T cell receptor (beta chain) is described in this entry. There is no known antigen for this receptor. Base qualities are missing; no much larger clone stands one base away. The germline V gene provides CDR1 SGHTA and CDR2 FQGNSA. Germline trimming amounts to 5 bases on V and 4 bases on J, with 8 as the count of junction bases outside the gene matches. The CDR3 measures 15 amino acids from cysteine to phenylalanine. The retained sequence is limited to the CDR3, 45 bases, with the frame set at the first base. Preparation of the library involved the immunoSEQ multiplex PCR assay. TCRdb stores this immuneACCESS table with in-frame sequences only. Part of the clones is absent; in the studies checked, under half of the shortfall reflects unresolved V genes, and no reason is known for the rest. The sample table contains over 7,000 clones; only one count was recorded for around 81% of them. The ten largest clones take up 1.9% of the sample.

This sample is drawn from a study of chemoradiotherapy in HPV16-positive cancers (dated by TCRdb to the early 2020s). With regard to the full study: Using functional T-cell assays on cells from a couple of HPV16-positive patients, the researchers defined candidate HPV-specific T-cell clones and common TCR motifs. The candidate HPV-specific TCRs and motifs were subsequently tracked in TCR repertoires obtained from fewer than 95 patients with HPV-related cancers. The study asked whether T-cell immunity against the HPV oncoproteins E6 and E7 changes during chemoradiotherapy and whether it affects survival. Results the study describes overall, beyond this receptor: In HPV16-positive patients, expansion of HPV-responsive T cells during chemoradiotherapy was associated with improved recurrence-free survival. Expansion of candidate HPV-specific clones and E7-related TCR motifs was observed in the tumor microenvironment during treatment, whereas no such expansion was observed for non-HPV-specific T cells. Only two HPV16-positive patients were used to derive the functional definition of HPV-specific T cells, and the survival association was reported for HPV16-positive patients.

Repertoires were sampled multiple times during chemoradiotherapy, which allowed clonal expansion in the tumor microenvironment to be followed. Recombination joined TRBV7-2 with TRBJ2-1; the central 7 bases match TRBD1. The clonotype originates from a human donor with HPV-associated anogenital cancer. Sampling was performed from a patient who underwent chemoradiotherapy. The DNA sequence reads TGTGCCAGCAGCGAACAGGGGATCTCTTACAATGAGCAGTTCTTC. It codes for CASSEQGISYNEQFF.